One sample yielded the 14 T cell receptor beta chains listed below, sequenced in a study of blood T cells in healthy people across ages. A sample-barcoded 5' primer and a J-beta primer mix were used in a second PCR of roughly 6 to 11 cycles. TCRdb redid the calling of the 5' RACE reads with MiXCR, one entry per CDR3 protein. The sample has approximately 780,000 distinct CDR3 sequences; 20% to 30% are singletons. The data were also submitted as part of a second study, on T cells of mothers and their children.

Source material: blood. All receptors derive from a boy aged 5-17 years in good health.

The chain employs TRBV10-1 and TRBJ2-1; a possible D gene is TRBD1 (5 bases). The V and J ends lost 10 bases and 2 bases respectively, with 15 bases between them. Germline CDR1 is WNHNN and CDR2 is SYGVQD (reference sequence). The CDR3 is 14 amino acids. CDR3 protein: CATSPGFPYNEQFF. DNA for the CDR3: TGCGCCACCTCTCCAGGGTTTCCCTACAATGAGCAGTTCTTC.

The chain combines TRBV5-1 with TRBJ2-5, with a tentative D call TRBD1 (6 bases). The J call is in doubt because the DNA end fits TRBJ2-7 better. Germline V CDR1 and CDR2: SGHRS, YFSETQ. The CDR3 extends over 20 amino acids. The CDR3 nucleotides are TGCGCCAGCAGCCCTGGCCCGCTCCCCCTCTATCCGGGACACTCCTACGAGCAGTACTTC. Protein: CASSPGPLPLYPGHSYEQYF.

This clonotype appeared a few times. V gene TRBV28 combines with J gene TRBJ2-4, with 7 bases fitting TRBD2. The trim removed 7 bases at V and 8 bases at J, leaving 14 bases unmatched. Germline V gives CDR1 MDHEN, CDR2 SYDVKM. This CDR3 is 15 amino acids long. The CDR3 DNA follows: TGTGCCAGCAAAGGGACGAGGGCGGGAGTAGACATTCAGTACTTC. Its protein is CASKGTRAGVDIQYF.

This clonotype was seen a handful of times. CDR3 amino acids: CASSLTLAGGLDLETQYF. CDR3 DNA: TGTGCCAGCAGTTTAACCTTAGCGGGGGGGCTGGATTTGGAGACCCAGTACTTC. The rearrangement links TRBV27 to TRBJ2-5; 11 positions match TRBD2. This CDR3 region has 18 residues. Trimming at V came to 2 bases and at J to 5 bases, leaving 13 bases not matched to a gene. Looked up from germline, CDR1 is MNHEY and CDR2 is SMNVEV (reference sequence).

The sample holds a few counts of this clonotype. At one end, the junction sequence differs from germline, possibly due to a read error. J is TRBJ2-5 and V is TRBV7-2; TRBD2 is a possible D gene (5 bases). Germline CDR1 reads SGHTA; CDR2 reads FQGNSA. The CDR3 length is 14 residues. This chain's CDR3 is CASSLVVSSNERFF. The CDR3 nucleotides are TGTGCCAGCAGCTTAGTAGTTAGCAGCAATGAGCGGTTCTTC.

The V gene is TRBV6-6, the J gene TRBJ1-3; D might be TRBD1 (6 bases). Trimming took 6 bases from V and 10 from J, leaving 10 bases between them. This CDR3 has 11 amino acids. Germline V gene sequence: CDR1 MNHNY, CDR2 SVGAGI (reference sequence). CDR3 nucleotides: TGTGCCAGCAGGGACAGTGGAACCATATATTTT. Translating gives CASRDSGTIYF.

This clonotype was detected only a few times. This chain links TRBV28 with TRBJ1-5, with D maybe TRBD1 (5 bases). The CDR3 is made up of 12 amino acids. V dropped 7 bases and J dropped 9 bases, with 13 bases sitting between them. Looked up from germline, CDR1 is MDHEN and CDR2 is SYDVKM. The CDR3 reads CASTTAWAPQHF. The DNA for the CDR3 is TGTGCCAGCACGACAGCTTGGGCGCCCCAGCATTTT. The variable domain in full, completed from reference TRBV28 and TRBJ1-5, reads DVKVTQSSRYLVKRTGEKVFLECVQDMDHENMFWYRQDPGLGLRLIYFSYDVKMKEKGDIPEGYSVSREKKERFSLILESASTNQTSMYLCASTTAWAPQHFGDGTRLSIL.

This clonotype showed up just a few times. The chain carries TRBV20-1 and TRBJ2-7; D may be TRBD1 or TRBD2 (7 bases each). Germline CDR1 reads DFQATT; CDR2 reads SNEGSKA (reference sequence). This CDR3 is built from 16 residues. The V and J ends lost 6 bases and 3 bases respectively, with 24 bases between them. The CDR3 bases are TGCAGTGCCCTGGGGGGGGCCCGGGACAGCTTCTACGAGCAGTACTTC. Translation: CSALGGARDSFYEQYF.

V is TRBV28 and J is TRBJ2-5, with D possibly TRBD2 on 5 matching bases. The CDR3 is 15 residues long. Trimming left V 3 bases short and J 3 bases short, with 14 bases between. CDR1 and CDR2 from the germline V gene are MDHEN and SYDVKM. In nucleotides, the CDR3 is TGTGCCAGCAGTTTTACTACTAGACCGGAAGAGACCCAGTACTTC. Translation gives CASSFTTRPEETQYF. Combining the CDR3 with reference TRBV28 and TRBJ2-5 gives the whole variable domain DVKVTQSSRYLVKRTGEKVFLECVQDMDHENMFWYRQDPGLGLRLIYFSYDVKMKEKGDIPEGYSVSREKKERFSLILESASTNQTSMYLCASSFTTRPEETQYFGPGTRLLVL.

There are a few counts of this clonotype. V gene TRBV20-1 combines with J gene TRBJ1-2, with D unresolved. There are 15 residues in the CDR3. From germline, CDR1 is DFQATT and CDR2 SNEGSKA (reference sequence). The V gene lost 0 bases and the J gene lost 0 bases, with 11 bases spanning the gap. CDR3 nucleotides: TGCAGTGCTAGAGACCCCCGGGAGCCTAACTATGGCTACACCTTC. Protein: CSARDPREPNYGYTF.

This clonotype was seen a handful of times. The J gene is TRBJ1-5, the V gene TRBV3-1; 9 positions agree with TRBD1. CDR3 size: 17 residues. CDR1 is LGHDT and CDR2 is YNNKEL in the germline V gene (reference sequence). The junction had 14 bases not matched to a gene; V was cut back by 4 bases and J by 7 bases. The CDR3 nucleotides read TGTGCCAGCAGCCTTCGCCAGGGACAGGGTATAGAACAGCCCCAGCATTTT. Its protein product is CASSLRQGQGIEQPQHF.

The chain couples TRBV7-6 to TRBJ2-3; D ambiguous. The CDR3 contains 16 residues. Trimming removed 5 bases at V and 1 base at J, with 16 bases between. Germline V CDR1 and CDR2: SGHVS, FNYEAQ. CDR3 DNA sequence: TGTGCCAGCAGCCCAGAGCCGGGCGCGGGCACAGATACGCAGTATTTT. This codes for CASSPEPGAGTDTQYF.

This clonotype has just a few counts. The CDR3 DNA reads TGTGCCAGCCTTCTTCCAGAGGGTCCCTCGAAGGGGCAAGAGACCCAGTACTTC. Translated, it gives CASLLPEGPSKGQETQYF. The chain recombines TRBV9 with TRBJ2-5, with D perhaps assigned TRBD1 or TRBD2 (5 bases each). This CDR3 has 18 residues. Trimming pared 7 bases from V and 2 bases from J, leaving 27 bases between. Germline-derived CDR1 and CDR2 are SGDLS and YYNGEE.

This chain uses TRBV4-2 with TRBJ2-5, with D maybe TRBD2 (6 bases). There are 15 residues in the CDR3. The V gene's germline CDR1 is LGHNA and CDR2 YNFKEQ. The V end was cut by 2 bases, the J end by 1 base, with 11 bases between. DNA of the CDR3: TGTGCCAGCAGCCAACGCGGGGAAGCCCAAGAGACCCAGTACTTC. Its protein is CASSQRGEAQETQYF.